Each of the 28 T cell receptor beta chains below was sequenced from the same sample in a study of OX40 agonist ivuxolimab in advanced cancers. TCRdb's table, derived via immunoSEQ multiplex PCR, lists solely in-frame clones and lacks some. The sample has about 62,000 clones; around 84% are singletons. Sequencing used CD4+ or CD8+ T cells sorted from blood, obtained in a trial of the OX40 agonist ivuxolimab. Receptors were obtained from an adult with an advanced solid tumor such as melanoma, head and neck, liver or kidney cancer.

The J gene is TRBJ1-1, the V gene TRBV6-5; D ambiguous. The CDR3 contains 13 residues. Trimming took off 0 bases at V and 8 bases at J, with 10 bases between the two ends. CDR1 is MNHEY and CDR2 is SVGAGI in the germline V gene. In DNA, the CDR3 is TGTGCCAGCAGTTACTCCCGAGGGAACGAAGCTTTCTTT. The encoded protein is CASSYSRGNEAFF.

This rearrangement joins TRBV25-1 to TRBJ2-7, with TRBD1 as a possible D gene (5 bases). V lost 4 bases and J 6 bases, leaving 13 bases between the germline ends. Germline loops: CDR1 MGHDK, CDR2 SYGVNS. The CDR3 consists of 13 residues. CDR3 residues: CASSARVPGEQYF. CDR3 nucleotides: TGTGCCAGCAGTGCCAGGGTTCCCGGCGAGCAGTACTTC.

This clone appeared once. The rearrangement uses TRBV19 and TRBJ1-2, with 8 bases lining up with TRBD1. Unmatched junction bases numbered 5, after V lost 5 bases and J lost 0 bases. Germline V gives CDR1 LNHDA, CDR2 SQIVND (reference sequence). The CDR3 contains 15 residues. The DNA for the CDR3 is TGTGCCAGTAGTCCGAAGACAGGGGCTAACTATGGCTACACCTTC. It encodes CASSPKTGANYGYTF. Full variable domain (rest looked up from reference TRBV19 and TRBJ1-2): DGGITQSPKYLFRKEGQNVTLSCEQNLNHDAMYWYRQDPGQGLRLIYYSQIVNDFQKGDIAEGYSVSREKKESFPLTVTSAQKNPTAFYLCASSPKTGANYGYTFGSGTRLTVV.

The DNA of the CDR3 is TGCGCCAGCAGCCAAGATGCGGGGAACTATGGCTACACCTTC. Its translation: CASSQDAGNYGYTF. The V call is TRBV4-3, the J call TRBJ1-2, with D hard to call. This CDR3 has 14 amino acids. The germline V gene has CDR1 LGHNA and CDR2 YSLEER. V gave up 0 bases and J gave up 2 bases, with 7 bases separating them.

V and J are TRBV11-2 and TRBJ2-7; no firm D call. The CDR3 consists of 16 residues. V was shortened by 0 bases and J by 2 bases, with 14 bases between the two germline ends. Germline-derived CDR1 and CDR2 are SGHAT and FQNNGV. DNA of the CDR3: TGTGCCAGCAGCTTAGATTTTTCGGGCAGGACCTACGAGCAGTACTTC. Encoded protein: CASSLDFSGRTYEQYF.

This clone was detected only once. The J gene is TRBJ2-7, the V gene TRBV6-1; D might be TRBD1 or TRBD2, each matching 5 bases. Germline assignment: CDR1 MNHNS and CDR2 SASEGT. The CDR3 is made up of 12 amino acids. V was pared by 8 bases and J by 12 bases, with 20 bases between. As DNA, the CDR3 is TGTGCCAGCCGGGACGATGTGGGTAATGGGTACTTC. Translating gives CASRDDVGNGYF.

The CDR3: CASSLARIYEQYF. The CDR3 DNA is TGTGCCAGCAGCTTGGCTAGAATCTACGAGCAGTACTTC. V and J are TRBV11-1 and TRBJ2-7; D not resolved. Germline CDR1 reads SGHAT; CDR2 reads FQDESV (reference sequence). The CDR3 extends over 13 amino acids. V was pared by 3 bases and J by 3 bases, with 9 bases between.

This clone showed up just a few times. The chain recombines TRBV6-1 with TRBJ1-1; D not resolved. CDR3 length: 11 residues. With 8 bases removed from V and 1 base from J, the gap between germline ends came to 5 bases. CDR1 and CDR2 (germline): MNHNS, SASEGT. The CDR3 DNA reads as TGTGCCAGCCTCCCGAACACTGAAGCTTTCTTT. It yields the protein CASLPNTEAFF.

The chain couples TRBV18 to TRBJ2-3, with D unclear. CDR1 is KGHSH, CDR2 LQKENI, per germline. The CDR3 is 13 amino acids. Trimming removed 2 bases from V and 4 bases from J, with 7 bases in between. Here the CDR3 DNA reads TGTGCCAGCTCACCAGGCGTTTCAGATACGCAGTATTTT. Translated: CASSPGVSDTQYF.

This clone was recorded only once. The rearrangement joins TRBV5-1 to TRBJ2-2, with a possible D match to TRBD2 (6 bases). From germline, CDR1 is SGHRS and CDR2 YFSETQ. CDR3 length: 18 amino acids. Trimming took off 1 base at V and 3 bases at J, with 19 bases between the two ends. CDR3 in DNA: TGCGCCAGCAGCTTGAGATCCCCCGGCAGGGAGGACACCGGGGAGCTGTTTTTT. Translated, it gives CASSLRSPGREDTGELFF.

CDR3 sequence (DNA): TGTGCCAGCAGCTTAGATAAAGGGGTGTATGGCTACACCTTC. This gives the protein CASSLDKGVYGYTF. The J gene is TRBJ1-2, the V gene TRBV7-9; possible D gene TRBD1, 5 bases. Between the trimmed V and J ends, which lost 1 base and 5 bases, there was a span of 11 bases. Germline V CDR1 and CDR2: SEHNR, FQNEAQ (reference sequence). CDR3 size: 14 residues.

The CDR3 is CASSLRQGGMVNTEAFF. The CDR3 nucleotides are TGTGCCAGCAGCTTAAGACAGGGAGGTATGGTGAACACTGAAGCTTTCTTT. This chain uses TRBV7-8 with TRBJ1-1, with TRBD1 matching over 7 bases. This CDR3 comprises 17 residues. V trimming: 2 bases; J trimming: 0 bases; junction bases outside the gene matches: 9. Germline CDR1 is SGHVS and CDR2 is FQNEAQ.

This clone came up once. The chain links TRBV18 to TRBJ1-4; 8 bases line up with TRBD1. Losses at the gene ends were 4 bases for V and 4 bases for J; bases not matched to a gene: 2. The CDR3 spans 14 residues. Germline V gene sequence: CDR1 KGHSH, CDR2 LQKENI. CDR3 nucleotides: TGTGCCAGCTCACTTGGACAGGGTAATGAAAAACTGTTTTTT. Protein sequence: CASSLGQGNEKLFF.

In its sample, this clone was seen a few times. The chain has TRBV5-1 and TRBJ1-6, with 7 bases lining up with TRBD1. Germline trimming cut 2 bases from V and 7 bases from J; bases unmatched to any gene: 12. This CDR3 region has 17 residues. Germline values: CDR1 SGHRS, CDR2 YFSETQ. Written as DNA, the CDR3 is TGCGCCAGCAGCTTTCGGGTTGGGGGACAGAGAAATTCACCCCTCCACTTT. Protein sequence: CASSFRVGGQRNSPLHF.

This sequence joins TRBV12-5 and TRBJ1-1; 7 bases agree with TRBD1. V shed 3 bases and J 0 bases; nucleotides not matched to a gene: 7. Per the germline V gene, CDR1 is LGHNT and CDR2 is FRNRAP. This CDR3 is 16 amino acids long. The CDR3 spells CASGLPPTGMNTEAFF. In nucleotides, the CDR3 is TGTGCTAGTGGTTTACCCCCGACAGGGATGAACACTGAAGCTTTCTTT.

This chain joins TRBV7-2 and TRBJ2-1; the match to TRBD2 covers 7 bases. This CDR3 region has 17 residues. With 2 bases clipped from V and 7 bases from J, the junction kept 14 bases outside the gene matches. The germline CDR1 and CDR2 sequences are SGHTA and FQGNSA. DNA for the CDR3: TGTGCCAGCAGCTTAATCGGACCCGGGACTAAGCCGAATGAGCAGTTCTTC. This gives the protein CASSLIGPGTKPNEQFF.

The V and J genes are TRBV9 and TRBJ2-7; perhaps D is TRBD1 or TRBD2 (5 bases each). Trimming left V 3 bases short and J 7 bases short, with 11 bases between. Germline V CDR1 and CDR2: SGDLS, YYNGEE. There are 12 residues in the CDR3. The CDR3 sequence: CASSAHEGEQYF. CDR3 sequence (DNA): TGTGCCAGCAGCGCCCACGAGGGGGAGCAGTACTTC.

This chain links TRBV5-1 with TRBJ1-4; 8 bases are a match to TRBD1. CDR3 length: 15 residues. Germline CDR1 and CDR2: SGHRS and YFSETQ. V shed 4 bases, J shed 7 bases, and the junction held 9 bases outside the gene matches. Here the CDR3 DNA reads TGCGCCAGCAGCGGTCAGGGGGCGCAGGGTGAAAAACTGTTTTTT. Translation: CASSGQGAQGEKLFF.

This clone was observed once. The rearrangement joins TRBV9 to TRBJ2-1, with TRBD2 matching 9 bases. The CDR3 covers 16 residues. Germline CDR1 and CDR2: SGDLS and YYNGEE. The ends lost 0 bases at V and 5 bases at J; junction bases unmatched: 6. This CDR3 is CASSVVSGGIHNEQFF. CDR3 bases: TGTGCCAGCAGCGTAGTAAGCGGGGGGATCCACAATGAGCAGTTCTTC.

The CDR3 loop reads CASSPGVGELFF. CDR3 DNA: TGTGCCAGCAGCCCAGGAGTCGGGGAGCTGTTTTTT. V usage is TRBV6-6 and J usage is TRBJ2-2; D uncertain. V lost 6 bases to trimming and J lost 7 bases, with 9 bases between them. The CDR3 runs 12 residues. Germline V gene data show CDR1 as MNHNY and CDR2 as SVGAGI (reference sequence).

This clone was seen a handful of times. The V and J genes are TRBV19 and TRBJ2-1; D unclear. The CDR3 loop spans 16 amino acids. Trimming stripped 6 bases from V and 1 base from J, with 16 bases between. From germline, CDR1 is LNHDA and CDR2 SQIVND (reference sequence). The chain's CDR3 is CASSPPPPRSYNEQFF. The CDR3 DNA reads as TGTGCCAGTAGCCCACCTCCTCCACGGTCCTACAATGAGCAGTTCTTC.

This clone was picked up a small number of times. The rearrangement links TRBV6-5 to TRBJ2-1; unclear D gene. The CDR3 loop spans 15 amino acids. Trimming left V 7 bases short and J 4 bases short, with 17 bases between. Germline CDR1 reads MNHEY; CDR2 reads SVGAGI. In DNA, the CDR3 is TGTGCCAGCACCTCACGGTCGGTGAGGTACAATGAGCAGTTCTTC. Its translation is CASTSRSVRYNEQFF.

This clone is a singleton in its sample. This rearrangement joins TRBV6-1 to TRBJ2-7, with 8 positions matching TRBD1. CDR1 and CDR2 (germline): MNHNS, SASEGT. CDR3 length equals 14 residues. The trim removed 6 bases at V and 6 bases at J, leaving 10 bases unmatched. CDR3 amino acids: CASSRKTGGGEQYF. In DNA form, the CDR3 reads TGTGCCAGCAGCCGAAAAACAGGGGGTGGCGAGCAGTACTTC.

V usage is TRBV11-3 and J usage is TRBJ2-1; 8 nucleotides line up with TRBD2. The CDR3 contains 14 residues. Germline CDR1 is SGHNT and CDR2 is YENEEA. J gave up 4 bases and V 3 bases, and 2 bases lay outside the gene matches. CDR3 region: CASSFGGAYNEQFF. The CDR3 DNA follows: TGTGCCAGCAGCTTCGGGGGGGCTTACAATGAGCAGTTCTTC.

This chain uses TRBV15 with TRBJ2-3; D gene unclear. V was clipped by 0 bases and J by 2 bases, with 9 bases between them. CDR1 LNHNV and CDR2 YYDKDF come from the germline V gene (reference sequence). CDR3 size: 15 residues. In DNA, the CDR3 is TGTGCCACCAGCAGAGATTCGGGCTTCACAGATACGCAGTATTTT. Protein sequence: CATSRDSGFTDTQYF.

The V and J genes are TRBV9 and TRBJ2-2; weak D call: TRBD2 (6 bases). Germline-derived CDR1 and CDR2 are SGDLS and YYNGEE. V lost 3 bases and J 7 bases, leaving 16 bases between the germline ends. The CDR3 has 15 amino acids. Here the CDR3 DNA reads TGTGCCAGCAGCGAGGGACTCCCCCGCGACGGGGAGCTGTTTTTT. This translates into CASSEGLPRDGELFF.

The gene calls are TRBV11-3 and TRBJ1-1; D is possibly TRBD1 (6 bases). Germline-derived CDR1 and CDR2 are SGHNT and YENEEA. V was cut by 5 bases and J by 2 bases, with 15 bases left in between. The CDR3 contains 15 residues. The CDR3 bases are TGTGCCAGCAGCCCGGAGGGCAGGGGAAACACTGAAGCTTTCTTT. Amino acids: CASSPEGRGNTEAFF.

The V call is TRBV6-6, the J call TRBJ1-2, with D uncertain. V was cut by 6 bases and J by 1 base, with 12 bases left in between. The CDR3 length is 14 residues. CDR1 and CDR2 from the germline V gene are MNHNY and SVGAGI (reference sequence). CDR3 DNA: TGTGCCAGCAGGAATGCAGGCGGTAACTATGGCTACACCTTC. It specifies CASRNAGGNYGYTF.